These T cell receptor beta chains were read from a single sample in a study of T cell responses to AZD1222 COVID-19 vaccine. Assay used: immunoSEQ multiplex PCR; TCRdb lists only in-frame clones, some missing. The sample consists of about 83,000 clones, just over 90% of them appearing once. Here the sequenced sample was peripheral blood, taken on day 0 of MenACWY control vaccination. The receptors here all came from an adult in good health. CDR3s include the opening cysteine and the closing phenylalanine or tryptophan. A D gene is named only where the DNA matches it firmly. The size entry is marked missing in some rows and otherwise reads once, few, many or a size class.

v_call	j_call	clone_size	d_call	cdr3_nt	cdr3_aa
TRBV2	TRBJ1-3	once	TRBD1	TGTGCCAGCGGACAGGGGACGAAAAACACCATATATTTT	CASGQGTKNTIYF
TRBV7-3	TRBJ2-1	-	-	TGTGCCAGCAGCTTAAGGGCCGGGAGCGGAAATCTTTACAATGAGCAGTTCTTC	CASSLRAGSGNLYNEQFF
TRBV6-5	TRBJ2-2	-	TRBD1	TGTGCCAGCAGTTATACAGGGGTAGGGACCGGGGAGCTGTTTTTT	CASSYTGVGTGELFF
TRBV11-2	TRBJ1-1	-	TRBD1	TGTGCCAGCAGCGACCCGAGGACAGGGTTTCAAGGACGCACTGAAGCTTTCTTT	CASSDPRTGFQGRTEAFF
TRBV5-6	TRBJ1-1	-	-	TGTGCCAGCAGCTTGGGGGGGAACACTGAAGCTTTCTTT	CASSLGGNTEAFF
TRBV30	TRBJ2-1	-	-	TGTGCCTGGAGTACAGGGACTGGTTACAATGAGCAGTTCTTC	CAWSTGTGYNEQFF
TRBV7-6	TRBJ1-5	-	-	TGTGCCAGCAGCTTAGGGGGAGGGGCGGCCGGCCAGCCCCAGCATTTT	CASSLGGGAAGQPQHF
TRBV27	TRBJ2-7	-	TRBD2	TGTGCCAGCAGTTTTGGTTTCGGAGCGGGGGGTCCCTACGAGCAGTACTTC	CASSFGFGAGGPYEQYF
TRBV2	TRBJ2-1	-	TRBD1	TGTGCCAGCAGTGAAGCGTCGGGACAGGGGGTTAATGAGCAGTTCTTC	CASSEASGQGVNEQFF
TRBV19	TRBJ1-4	-	-	TGTGCCAGTAGCAGGGCGGCTAATGAAAAACTGTTTTTT	CASSRAANEKLFF
TRBV9	TRBJ2-2	-	-	TGTGCCAGCAGCGTAGGTAACACCGGGGAGCTGTTTTTT	CASSVGNTGELFF
TRBV28	TRBJ1-2	-	-	TGTGCCAGCATGGGAGGAGAGGATGGCTACACCTTC	CASMGGEDGYTF
TRBV5-4	TRBJ2-2	-	-	TGTGCCAGCAGCTTAACGACAGTCACCGGGGAGCTGTTTTTT	CASSLTTVTGELFF
TRBV4-3	TRBJ1-5	-	-	TGCGCCAGCAGCCAATTTCGCAATCAGCCCCAGCATTTT	CASSQFRNQPQHF
TRBV29-1	TRBJ2-3	-	TRBD2	TGCAGCGTTGGTGGCGGGAGAGGCACAGATACGCAGTATTTT	CSVGGGRGTDTQYF
TRBV6-5	TRBJ2-1	-	TRBD2	TGTGCCAGCAGTCGGACTAGCGGGAGGTACGAGCAGTTCTTC	CASSRTSGRYEQFF
TRBV7-9	TRBJ1-2	-	-	TGTGCCAGCAGCGTCGGGACAATCGGGGGCTACACCTTC	CASSVGTIGGYTF
TRBV7-2	TRBJ2-1	-	TRBD2	TGTGCCAGCACTCTGACTAGCGGGTTCTACAATGAGCAGTTCTTC	CASTLTSGFYNEQFF
TRBV12-5	TRBJ1-5	-	-	TGTGCTAGTGGGAAGGGAAACACACAAACCCAGCCCCAGCATTTT	CASGKGNTQTQPQHF
TRBV19	TRBJ1-1	-	-	TGTGCCAGTAGTGAGAGCCGGGACAAGGGGTCTGAAGCTTTCTTT	CASSESRDKGSEAFF
TRBV25-1	TRBJ1-1	-	-	TGTGCCAGCAGTGAATACGGGGCTGAAGCTTTCTTT	CASSEYGAEAFF
TRBV5-1	TRBJ2-3	-	-	TGCGCCAGCAGCTTGCGGACTAGCACAGATACGCAGTATTTT	CASSLRTSTDTQYF
TRBV30	TRBJ1-2	-	-	TGTGCCTGGAGTGAAAATGGCTACACCTTC	CAWSENGYTF
TRBV10-1	TRBJ2-3	once	-	TGCGCCAGCAGCCAGGGCCCAGATACGCAGTATTTT	CASSQGPDTQYF
TRBV6-1	TRBJ1-4	-	-	TGTGCCAGCAGTGAAGGGACAACTAATGAAAAACTGTTTTTT	CASSEGTTNEKLFF
TRBV7-2	TRBJ2-7	-	-	TGTGCCAGCAGCTCGCCGGGGAGGGAGCAGTACTTC	CASSSPGREQYF